This T cell receptor (beta chain) was found in a study of neurological immune-mediated disorders. In its sample, this clonotype was seen many times. As for time point: longitudinal time-point 3. In TCRdb, the 5' RACE reads were re-called with MiXCR into one record per CDR3 protein. The sample records fewer than 110,000 distinct CDR3 sequences, 9.5% to 14% being singletons. The V end was cut by 1 base, the J end by 3 bases, with 15 bases between. Looked up from germline, CDR1 is DFQATT and CDR2 is SNEGSKA (reference sequence). The CDR3 covers 15 residues. This rearrangement joins TRBV20-1 to TRBJ2-5; D gene unclear. The specimen sequenced was PBMCs. The source is a female donor with HTLV-1-associated myelopathy (HAM/TSP). CDR3 nucleotides: TGCAGTGCTAGAGCCAATAGCTACCCTAAAGAGACCCAGTACTTC. This translates into CSARANSYPKETQYF.